This T cell receptor beta chain was recorded in a study of cytomegalovirus exposure and HLA in healthy donors. Note on this clone: The antigen is undetermined.

The PCR was carried out with 60 Vbeta primers and 13 Jbeta primers. The table came from immunoSEQ multiplex PCR; TCRdb's copy has only in-frame clones and leaves some out. The sample shows roughly 80,000 clones, roughly 83% of them seen only once. Notes on the study in general: Most TCR sequences showed up rarely, but some public TCRs showed up in many donors. In an earlier analysis, most TCR beta V segments were productive about 87% or about 30% of the time. In vitro experiments confirmed that three CMV-associated chains were specific for CMV antigens.

This TCR was recovered from a woman aged 45-59 years in good health and CMV-seronegative. Sequences were obtained from PBMCs.

CDR3 loop: CASEKQSYNEQFF. In nucleotides, the CDR3 is TGTGCCAGCGAAAAGCAATCCTACAATGAGCAGTTCTTC. The rearrangement joins TRBV7-8 to TRBJ2-1; D gene ambiguous. Trimming removed 8 bases at V and 1 base at J, with 9 bases between. This CDR3 spans 13 amino acids. Germline V gives CDR1 SGHVS, CDR2 FQNEAQ.